These T cell receptor beta chains were read from a single sample in a study of post-analysis software for immune sequencing data. TCRdb passed the PCR reads through MiXCR, listing each CDR3 protein once. In the table there are roughly 620,000 distinct CDR3 sequences, about 40% of which are singletons. The specimen sequenced was blood. These receptor sequences come from a girl between 10 and 17 years old with multiple sclerosis. CDR3s include the opening cysteine and the closing phenylalanine or tryptophan. The D gene is left open where the match is weak. Size values are once, few and many counts, or a class for expanded clones, and some rows have none.

NA,TRBJ2-5,TRBD1,TRBV10-3,TGTGCCATCAGTGAGGGCAGGGGGCGAGAGACCCAGTACTTC,CAISEGRGRETQYF
few,TRBJ2-7,NA,TRBV7-8,TGTGCCAGCAGCTTAGGCAGGGGCAACGAGCAGTACTTC,CASSLGRGNEQYF
few,TRBJ1-4,NA,TRBV29-1,TGCAGCGCTATGGATGAAAAACTGTTTTTT,CSAMDEKLFF
NA,TRBJ2-2,TRBD2,TRBV5-1,TGCGCCGGCAGCTCTCGGACTAGCGGAGCGGGAGTCCCCGGGGAGCTGTTTTTT,CAGSSRTSGAGVPGELFF
once,TRBJ2-2,NA,TRBV20-1,TGCAGTGCTAGAGACCGGACAGCGCCTTCGAACACCGGGGAGCTGTTTTTT,CSARDRTAPSNTGELFF
NA,TRBJ2-7,NA,TRBV7-9,TGTGCCAGCAGCCCAAGGGACGATACCTACGAGCAGTACTTC,CASSPRDDTYEQYF
few,TRBJ2-7,NA,TRBV28,TGTGCCAGGATAGCAGGGTTTGGAGAGCAGTACTTC,CARIAGFGEQYF
NA,TRBJ2-7,TRBD2,TRBV6-5,TGTGCCAGCAGTTACAACCAGGGGACTAGTTACGAGCAGTACTTC,CASSYNQGTSYEQYF
NA,TRBJ2-1,NA,TRBV4-1,TGCGCCAGCAGCCGAGAAATACCGAGCAGGCCCTCCAATGAGCAGTTCTTC,CASSREIPSRPSNEQFF
NA,TRBJ1-1,NA,TRBV9,TGTGCCAGCAGCGTAGGATTAGCAGGGATCACTGAAGCTTTCTTT,CASSVGLAGITEAFF
NA,TRBJ2-1,TRBD1,TRBV5-1,TGCGCCAGCAGGACCGGCCGGGACAGGGGCTACAATGAGCAGTTCTTC,CASRTGRDRGYNEQFF
few,TRBJ2-5,NA,TRBV5-1,TGCGCCAGCAGCTTGCTCCTTTTGGGAGGCCTTACTCAAGAGACCCAGTACTTC,CASSLLLLGGLTQETQYF
NA,TRBJ2-1,NA,TRBV29-1,TGCAGCGGCGGGGCGGCTTACAATGAGCAGTTCTTC,CSGGAAYNEQFF
NA,TRBJ1-5,NA,TRBV6-4,TGTGCCAGCAGTGAAGGGACTCATCAGCCCCAGCATTTT,CASSEGTHQPQHF